Below, one TCR beta chain is given with its context. Its antigen remains unknown. These data come from a study of cytomegalovirus exposure and HLA in healthy donors. Study-level results: Among TCR beta chains of equal frequency, HLA-associated ones were more clonally expanded in a later analysis.

PCR primers comprised 60 Vbeta and 13 Jbeta primers. The repertoire was sequenced with immunoSEQ multiplex PCR; TCRdb's copy has only in-frame clones and lacks some. The top ten clones hold just over 8.5% of a sample with approximately 110,000 clones, around 70% of them seen once. The germline V gene encodes CDR1 ENHRY and CDR2 SYGVKD. V trimming: 8 bases; J trimming: 0 bases; junction bases outside the gene matches: 12. The CDR3 extends over 16 amino acids. The chain employs TRBV10-3 and TRBJ1-1, with 7 bases aligning to TRBD1. The clonotype comes from a man between 25 and 39 years old in good health and CMV-seropositive. Source material: PBMCs. The CDR3 is CAIAPTLGGLNTEAFF. As DNA, the CDR3 is TGTGCCATCGCCCCGACCCTAGGGGGCTTGAACACTGAAGCTTTCTTT.